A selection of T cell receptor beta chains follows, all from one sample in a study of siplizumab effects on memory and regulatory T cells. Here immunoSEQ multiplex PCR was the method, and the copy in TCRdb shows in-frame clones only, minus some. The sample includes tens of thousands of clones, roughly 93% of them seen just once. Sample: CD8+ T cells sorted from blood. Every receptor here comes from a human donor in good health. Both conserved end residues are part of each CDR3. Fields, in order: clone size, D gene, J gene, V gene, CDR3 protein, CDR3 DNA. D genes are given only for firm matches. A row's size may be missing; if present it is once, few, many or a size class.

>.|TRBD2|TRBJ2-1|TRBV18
CASSPRSGDTLRNEQFF
TGTGCCAGCTCACCACGTAGCGGGGACACCCTGAGGAATGAGCAGTTCTTC
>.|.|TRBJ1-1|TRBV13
CASSSTTRAFF
TGTGCCAGCAGCTCAACAACCCGAGCTTTCTTT
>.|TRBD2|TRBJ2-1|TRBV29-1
CSVVAGVTNEQFF
TGCAGCGTTGTTGCGGGAGTAACCAATGAGCAGTTCTTC
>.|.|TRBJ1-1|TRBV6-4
CASSETGHTEAFF
TGTGCCAGCAGTGAGACAGGACACACTGAAGCTTTCTTT
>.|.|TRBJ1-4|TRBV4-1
CASSPGDEKLFF
TGCGCCAGCAGCCCTGGGGATGAAAAACTGTTTTTT
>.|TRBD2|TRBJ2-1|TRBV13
CASSLGLRLADNEQFF
TGTGCCAGCAGCTTAGGCCTCCGACTAGCGGACAATGAGCAGTTCTTC
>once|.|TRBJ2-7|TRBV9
CASSVGLENYEQYF
TGTGCCAGCAGCGTAGGTTTGGAGAACTACGAGCAGTACTTC
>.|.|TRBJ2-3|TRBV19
CASTLPRRETDTQYF
TGTGCCAGTACCCTCCCTAGACGGGAAACAGATACGCAGTATTTT
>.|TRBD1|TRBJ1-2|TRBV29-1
CSVESDRGQVGYTF
TGCAGCGTTGAATCCGACAGGGGGCAAGTTGGCTACACCTTC
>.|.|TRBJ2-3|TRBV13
CASSFSEGVDTQYF
TGTGCCAGCAGCTTTTCGGAGGGCGTGGATACGCAGTATTTT
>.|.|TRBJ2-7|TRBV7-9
CASTKSMGRDEQYF
TGTGCCAGCACCAAAAGTATGGGGCGAGACGAGCAGTACTTC
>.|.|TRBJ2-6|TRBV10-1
CASGLLVSYGANVLTF
TGCGCCAGCGGTCTCCTCGTCTCGTATGGGGCCAACGTCCTGACTTTC
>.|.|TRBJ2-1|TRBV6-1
CASPGSSYNEQFF
TGTGCCAGTCCGGGGAGCTCCTACAATGAGCAGTTCTTC
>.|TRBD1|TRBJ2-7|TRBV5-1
CASSHGQVYEQYF
TGCGCCAGCAGCCATGGACAGGTATACGAGCAGTACTTC
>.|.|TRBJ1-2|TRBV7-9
CASSLATIWGYTF
TGTGCCAGCAGCTTAGCGACGATTTGGGGCTACACCTTC
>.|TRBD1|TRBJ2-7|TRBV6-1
CASNRDSYEQYF
TGTGCCAGCAACCGGGACAGCTACGAGCAGTACTTC
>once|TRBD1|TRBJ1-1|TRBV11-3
CASRATGRYTEAFF
TGTGCCAGCAGAGCGACAGGGAGGTACACTGAAGCTTTCTTT
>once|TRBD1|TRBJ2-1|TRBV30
CAWRETGDYNEQFF
TGTGCCTGGAGAGAGACAGGGGACTACAATGAGCAGTTCTTC
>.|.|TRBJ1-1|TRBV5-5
CASSFGFTEAFF
TGTGCCAGCAGCTTTGGTTTCACTGAAGCTTTCTTT
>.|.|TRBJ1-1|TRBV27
CASSLRLNTEAFF
TGTGCCAGCAGTTTACGCCTGAACACTGAAGCTTTCTTT
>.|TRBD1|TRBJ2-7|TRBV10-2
CASRDRGSNEQYF
TGCGCCAGCAGAGACAGGGGAAGCAACGAGCAGTACTTC
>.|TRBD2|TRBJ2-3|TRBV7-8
CASSLWPAGGTDTQYF
TGTGCCAGCAGCTTATGGCCAGCGGGAGGCACAGATACGCAGTATTTT
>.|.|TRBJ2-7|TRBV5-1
CASSLGDSEQYF
TGTGCCAGCAGCTTGGGGGACTCCGAGCAGTACTTC
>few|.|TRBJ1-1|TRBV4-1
CASSPGRGEAFF
TGCGCCAGCAGCCCAGGGAGAGGTGAAGCTTTCTTT
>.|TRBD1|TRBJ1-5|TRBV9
CASSVLQGAHQPQHF
TGTGCCAGCAGCGTCCTACAGGGGGCTCATCAGCCCCAGCATTTT
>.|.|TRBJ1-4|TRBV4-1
CASSPMGSTNEKLFF
TGCGCCAGCAGCCCAATGGGGTCAACTAATGAAAAACTGTTTTTT
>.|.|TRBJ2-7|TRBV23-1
CASSQSQGIPYEQYF
TGCGCCAGCAGTCAGTCACAGGGTATTCCCTACGAGCAGTACTTC
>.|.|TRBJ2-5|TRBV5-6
CASSRARDIQETQYF
TGTGCCAGCAGCCGTGCCCGGGACATCCAAGAGACCCAGTACTTC
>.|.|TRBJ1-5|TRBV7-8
CASSLSRQDPNQPQHF
TGTGCCAGCAGCTTAAGTCGACAAGATCCCAATCAGCCCCAGCATTTT
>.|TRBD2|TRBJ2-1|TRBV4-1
CASSQGTSGANEQFF
TGCGCCAGCAGCCAAGGAACTAGCGGGGCGAATGAGCAGTTCTTC
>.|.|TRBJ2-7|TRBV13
CASRHESSYEQYF
TGTGCCAGCAGACACGAAAGCTCCTACGAGCAGTACTTC
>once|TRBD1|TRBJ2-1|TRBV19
CASSPGTGGDEQFF
TGTGCCAGTAGCCCCGGGACAGGAGGGGATGAGCAGTTCTTC
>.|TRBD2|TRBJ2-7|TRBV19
CASSLTSGSNEQYF
TGTGCCAGTAGTTTGACTAGCGGGAGCAACGAGCAGTACTTC
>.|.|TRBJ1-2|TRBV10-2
CASSELLQTYGYTF
TGCGCCAGCAGTGAGTTACTTCAGACCTATGGCTACACCTTC
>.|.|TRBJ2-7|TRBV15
CATSRTRSYEQYF
TGTGCCACCAGCCGGACCCGGTCCTACGAGCAGTACTTC
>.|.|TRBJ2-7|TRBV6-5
CASSLGVTYEQYF
TGTGCCAGCAGTTTAGGGGTAACCTACGAGCAGTACTTC
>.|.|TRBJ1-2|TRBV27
CASRKGGGIYGYTF
TGTGCCAGCAGGAAGGGCGGGGGGATCTATGGCTACACCTTC
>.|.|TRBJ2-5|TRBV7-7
CASSLSNAGDRGETQYF
TGTGCTAGCAGCTTATCAAACGCAGGGGACCGGGGGGAGACCCAGTACTTC
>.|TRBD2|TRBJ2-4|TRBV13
CASSSSRGGENIQYF
TGTGCCAGCAGCTCGTCACGGGGGGGAGAAAACATTCAGTACTTC
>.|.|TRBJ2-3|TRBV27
CASQKGTDTQYF
TGTGCCAGCCAAAAGGGCACAGATACGCAGTATTTT
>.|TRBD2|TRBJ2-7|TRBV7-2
CASSFEGLAGRKAYEQYF
TGTGCCAGCAGCTTTGAGGGACTAGCGGGAAGAAAGGCCTACGAGCAGTACTTC
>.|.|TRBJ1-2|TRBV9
CASSANDGSGYTF
TGTGCCAGCAGCGCAAATGACGGATCTGGCTACACCTTC
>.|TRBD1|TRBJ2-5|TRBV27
CASSGDSGETQYF
TGTGCCAGCAGTGGGGACAGTGGGGAGACCCAGTACTTC
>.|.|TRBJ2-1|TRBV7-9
CASRSSSNWPYNEQFF
TGTGCCAGCAGGTCGTCTAGCAATTGGCCCTACAATGAGCAGTTCTTC
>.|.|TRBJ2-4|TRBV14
CASSPTLGAGNIQYF
TGTGCCAGCAGCCCCACCTTGGGGGCCGGAAACATTCAGTACTTC
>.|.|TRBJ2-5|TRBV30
CAWSLGDETQYF
TGTGCCTGGAGTTTAGGGGATGAGACCCAGTACTTC
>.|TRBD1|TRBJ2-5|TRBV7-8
CASSFRDRGFETQYF
TGTGCCAGCAGCTTCCGGGACAGGGGGTTTGAGACCCAGTACTTC
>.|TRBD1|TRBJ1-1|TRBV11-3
CASSRTGTLNTEAFF
TGTGCCAGCAGCCGGACAGGGACTTTGAACACTGAAGCTTTCTTT
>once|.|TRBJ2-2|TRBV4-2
CASSSGGASTGELFF
TGTGCCAGCAGCTCCGGGGGCGCGTCTACCGGGGAGCTGTTTTTT
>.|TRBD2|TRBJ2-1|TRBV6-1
CASRLGLASYNEQFF
TGTGCCAGCAGACTGGGACTAGCTTCCTACAATGAGCAGTTCTTC